This TCR beta chain was captured by sequencing in a study of T-cell memory formation after mild COVID-19. General study points: CD4/CD8 balance characterized clones contracting day 15 to 85, and CD4+ skew characterized later expanders.

The CDR3 extends over 14 amino acids. Trimming removed 4 bases at V and 2 bases at J, with 15 bases between. Germline CDR1 reads DFQATT; CDR2 reads SNEGSKA (reference sequence). Turning to this clonotype: Its antigen is as yet unknown.

Constant-segment primers served in 5'RACE that generated TCR alpha and TCR beta cDNA libraries bearing sample barcodes and UMIs. TCRdb called the 5' RACE reads again in MiXCR, with one record for every CDR3 protein. The data show around 250,000 distinct CDR3 sequences, 7.5% to 10% seen once. This chain links TRBV20-1 with TRBJ2-7, with TRBD2 as a possible D gene (6 bases). The clonotype originates from a man aged 18 to 30 who had mild COVID-19 (a few samples of this study predate the infection). Cell type and time point are not known. The sequenced sample consisted of PBMCs or a T cell subset sorted from them (not recorded which). CDR3 amino acids: CSAISAGTAYEQYF. The DNA for the CDR3 is TGCAGTGCTATATCAGCGGGCACCGCCTACGAGCAGTACTTC.